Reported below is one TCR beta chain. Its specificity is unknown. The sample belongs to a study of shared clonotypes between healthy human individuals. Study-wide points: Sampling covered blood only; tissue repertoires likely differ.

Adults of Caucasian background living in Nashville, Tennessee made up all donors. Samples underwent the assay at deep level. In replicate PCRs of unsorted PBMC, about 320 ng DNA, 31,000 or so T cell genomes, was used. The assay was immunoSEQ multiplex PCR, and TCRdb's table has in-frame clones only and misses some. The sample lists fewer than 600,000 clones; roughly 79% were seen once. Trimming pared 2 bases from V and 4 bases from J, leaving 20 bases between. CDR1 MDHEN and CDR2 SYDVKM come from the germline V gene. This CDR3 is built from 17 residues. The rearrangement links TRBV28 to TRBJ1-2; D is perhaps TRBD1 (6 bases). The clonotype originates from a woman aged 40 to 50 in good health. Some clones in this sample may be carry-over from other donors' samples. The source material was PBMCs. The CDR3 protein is CASSLVRGSGEGYGYTF. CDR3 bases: TGTGCCAGCAGTTTAGTCCGGGGGTCAGGGGAGGGCTATGGCTACACCTTC.